This T cell receptor (beta chain) derives from a study of cytomegalovirus exposure and HLA in healthy donors. The primer mix had 60 Vbeta and 13 Jbeta primers. Produced via immunoSEQ multiplex PCR; TCRdb's table is partial and in-frame only. The sample consists of approximately 69,000 clones, 70% to 80% of them appearing once. General study results and limits: Some V segments, including TRBV6-2 and TRBV6-3, were excluded as indistinguishable. Using a false discovery rate of 0.05, a later analysis showed that approximately 17,000 TCR beta sequences were associated with HLA alleles. Many donors shared some public TCRs, even though most TCR sequences were rare. A missense variant in DCLRE1C was later tied to TCR beta V- and J-gene trimming.

The V end was cut by 3 bases, the J end by 5 bases, with 8 bases between. Germline V gene data show CDR1 as MRHNA and CDR2 as SNTAGT. CDR3 length equals 13 residues. In regard to this clone: Antigen unknown.

The chain couples TRBV6-4 to TRBJ1-5, with a tentative D call TRBD1 (6 bases). This clonotype was sampled from a man between 18 and 29 years old in good health and CMV-seronegative. Sequencing was performed on PBMCs. The CDR3: CASSEGQDQPQHF. CDR3 nucleotides: TGTGCCAGCAGTGAGGGACAAGATCAGCCCCAGCATTTT.